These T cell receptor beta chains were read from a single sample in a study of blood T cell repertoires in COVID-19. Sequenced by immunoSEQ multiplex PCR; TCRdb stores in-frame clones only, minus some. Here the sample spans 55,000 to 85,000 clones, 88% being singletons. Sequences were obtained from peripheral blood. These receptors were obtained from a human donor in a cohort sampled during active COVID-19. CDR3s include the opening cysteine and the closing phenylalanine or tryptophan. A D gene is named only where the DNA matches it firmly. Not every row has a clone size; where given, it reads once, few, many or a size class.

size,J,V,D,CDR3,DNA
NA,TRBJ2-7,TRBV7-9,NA,CASSQGGGADYEQYF,TGTGCCAGCAGTCAGGGGGGCGGGGCAGACTACGAGCAGTACTTC
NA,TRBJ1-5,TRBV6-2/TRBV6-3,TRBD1,CASSRGQGRGYSNQPQHF,TGTGCCAGCAGCCGGGGACAGGGGCGCGGGTATAGCAATCAGCCCCAGCATTTT
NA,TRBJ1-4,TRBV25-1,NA,CASSDALGAGEKLFF,TGTGCCAGCAGTGACGCATTGGGGGCTGGTGAAAAACTGTTTTTT
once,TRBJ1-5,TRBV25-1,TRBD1,CASSEGTGEQPQHF,TGTGCCAGCAGTGAAGGGACAGGGGAGCAGCCCCAGCATTTT
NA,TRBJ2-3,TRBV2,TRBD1,CASRKQGASDTQYF,TGTGCCAGCAGGAAACAGGGGGCTTCAGATACGCAGTATTTT
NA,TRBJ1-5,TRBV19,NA,CASSYRGLGASNQPQHF,TGTGCCAGTAGTTATCGGGGGTTGGGAGCGAGCAATCAGCCCCAGCATTTT
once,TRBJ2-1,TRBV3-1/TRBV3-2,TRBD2,CASRRTSGDYNEQFF,TGTGCCAGCCGCAGGACTAGCGGGGACTACAATGAGCAGTTCTTC
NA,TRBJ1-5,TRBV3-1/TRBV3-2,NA,CASSQDGTQNQPQHF,TGTGCCAGCAGCCAAGATGGGACACAGAATCAGCCCCAGCATTTT
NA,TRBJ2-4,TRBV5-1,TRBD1,CASSLVTGVGRLAKNIQYF,TGCGCCAGCAGCTTGGTTACAGGGGTTGGTCGGTTAGCCAAAAACATTCAGTACTTC
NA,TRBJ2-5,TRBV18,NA,CASSPTGRETQYF,TGTGCCAGCTCACCCACAGGTAGAGAGACCCAGTACTTC
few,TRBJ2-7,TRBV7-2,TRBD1,CASSPTGVEQYF,TGTGCCAGCAGCCCAACAGGGGTCGAGCAGTACTTC
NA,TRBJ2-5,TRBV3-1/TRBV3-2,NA,CASNQRASRETQYF,TGTGCCAGCAACCAACGAGCCAGCAGGGAGACCCAGTACTTC
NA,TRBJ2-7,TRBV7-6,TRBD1,CASSPSGQGYYEQYF,TGTGCCAGCAGCCCAAGCGGACAGGGATACTACGAGCAGTACTTC
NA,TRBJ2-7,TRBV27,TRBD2,CASSLSLAGGEQYF,TGTGCCAGCAGTTTATCTCTAGCGGGTGGTGAGCAGTACTTC
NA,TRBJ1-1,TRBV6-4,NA,CASSVGVGTEAFF,TGTGCCAGCAGTGTAGGGGTGGGCACTGAAGCTTTCTTT
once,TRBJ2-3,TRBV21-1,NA,CASSKASYSTDTQYF,TGTGCCAGCAGCAAAGCATCGTATAGCACAGATACGCAGTATTTT
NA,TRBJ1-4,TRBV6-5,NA,CASSRRTANEKLFF,TGTGCCAGCAGTCGTCGGACAGCTAATGAAAAACTGTTTTTT
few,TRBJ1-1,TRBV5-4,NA,CASSPQRMNTEAFF,TGTGCCAGCAGCCCTCAGCGAATGAACACTGAAGCTTTCTTT
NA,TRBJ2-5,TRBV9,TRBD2,CASSVGVSSGLQETQYF,TGTGCCAGCAGCGTAGGAGTCTCTAGCGGGCTCCAAGAGACCCAGTACTTC
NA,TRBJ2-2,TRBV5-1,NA,CASSSSESNTGELFF,TGCGCCAGCAGCTCCAGCGAATCGAACACCGGGGAGCTGTTTTTT
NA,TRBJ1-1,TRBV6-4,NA,CASSDSTGTNTEAFF,TGTGCCAGCAGTGACTCTACAGGGACCAACACTGAAGCTTTCTTT
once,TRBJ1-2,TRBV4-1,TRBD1,CASSHTDRAVLSGYTF,TGCGCCAGCAGCCACACGGACAGGGCGGTGTTAAGTGGCTACACCTTC
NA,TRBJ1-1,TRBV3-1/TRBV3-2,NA,CASSQASQGNTEAFF,TGTGCCAGCAGCCAAGCAAGTCAGGGGAACACTGAAGCTTTCTTT
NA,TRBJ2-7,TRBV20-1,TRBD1,CSASKFGTGDYEQYF,TGCAGTGCTAGTAAATTCGGGACAGGGGATTACGAGCAGTACTTC
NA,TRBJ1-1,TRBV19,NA,CASSPDSGDTEAFF,TGTGCCAGTAGTCCGGACTCAGGGGACACTGAAGCTTTCTTT
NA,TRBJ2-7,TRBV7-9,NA,CASSPRGKTGTHEQYF,TGTGCCAGCAGCCCGAGGGGTAAGACAGGGACTCACGAGCAGTACTTC
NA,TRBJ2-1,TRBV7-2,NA,CASSLETVYNEQFF,TGTGCCAGCAGCTTAGAGACTGTCTACAATGAGCAGTTCTTC
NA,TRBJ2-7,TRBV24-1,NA,CARVRRGPYEQYF,TGTGCCAGGGTCCGCAGGGGCCCCTACGAGCAGTACTTC
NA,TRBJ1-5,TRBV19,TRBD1,CASSGGQREYQPQHF,TGTGCCAGTAGTGGGGGACAGAGGGAGTATCAGCCCCAGCATTTT
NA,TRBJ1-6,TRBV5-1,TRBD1,CASSLRQGNSPLHF,TGCGCCAGCAGCTTACGACAGGGTAATTCACCCCTCCACTTT
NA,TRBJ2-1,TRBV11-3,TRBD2,CASSTAGISNEQFF,TGTGCCAGCAGCACAGCGGGAATTTCCAATGAGCAGTTCTTC
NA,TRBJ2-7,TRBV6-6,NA,CASSPLGADGEQYF,TGTGCCAGCAGCCCATTGGGGGCGGACGGCGAGCAGTACTTC
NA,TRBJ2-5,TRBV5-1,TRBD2,CASSLAGGQETQYF,TGCGCCAGCAGTTTAGCGGGGGGGCAAGAGACCCAGTACTTC
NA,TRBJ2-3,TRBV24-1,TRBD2,CATSDGGLAGTYTQYF,TGTGCCACCAGTGACGGGGGACTAGCGGGGACGTATACGCAGTATTTT
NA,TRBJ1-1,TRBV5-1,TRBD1,CASSFQSGGELRREAFF,TGCGCCAGCAGCTTCCAATCAGGGGGTGAGCTGAGACGAGAAGCTTTCTTT
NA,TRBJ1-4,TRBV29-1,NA,CSVRAGSGEKLFF,TGCAGCGTCCGGGCGGGGTCTGGTGAAAAACTGTTTTTT
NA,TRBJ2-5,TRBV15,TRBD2,CATSRQASGGKETQYF,TGTGCCACCAGCAGACAGGCCTCGGGGGGGAAAGAGACCCAGTACTTC
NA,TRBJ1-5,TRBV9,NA,CASSEGGVLQPQHF,TGTGCCAGCAGCGAGGGGGGGGTTTTGCAGCCCCAGCATTTT
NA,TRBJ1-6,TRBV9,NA,CASSPPGAYNSPLHF,TGTGCCAGCAGCCCCCCGGGAGCCTATAATTCACCCCTCCACTTT
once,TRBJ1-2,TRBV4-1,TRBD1,CASSQDPGGQGAYGYTF,TGCGCCAGCAGCCAAGACCCTGGTGGGCAGGGGGCCTATGGCTACACCTTC
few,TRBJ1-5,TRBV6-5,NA,CASSRGNRGNQPQHF,TGTGCCAGCAGCCGTGGGAACAGGGGCAATCAGCCCCAGCATTTT
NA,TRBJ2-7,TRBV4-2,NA,CASSQFSGADAAYEQYF,TGTGCCAGCAGCCAATTCTCTGGGGCCGATGCCGCCTACGAGCAGTACTTC
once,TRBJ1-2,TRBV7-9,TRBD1,CASSLSVGTGPNYGYTF,TGTGCCAGCAGCTTAAGTGTGGGGACAGGGCCGAACTATGGCTACACCTTC
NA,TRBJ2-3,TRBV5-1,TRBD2,CASSLGLAGDGTDTQYF,TGCGCCAGCAGTCTGGGACTAGCGGGAGACGGCACAGATACGCAGTATTTT
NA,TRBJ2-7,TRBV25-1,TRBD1,CASSGRPPPGQGYYEQYF,TGTGCCAGCAGTGGGAGGCCCCCGCCGGGACAGGGGTACTACGAGCAGTACTTC
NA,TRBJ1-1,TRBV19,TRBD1,CASSLRGLGNTEAFF,TGTGCCAGTTCCCTCAGGGGGCTAGGGAACACTGAAGCTTTCTTT
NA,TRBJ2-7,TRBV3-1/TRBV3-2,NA,CASSQARSGGGSTYEQYF,TGTGCCAGCAGCCAAGCGAGGAGTGGCGGGGGCTCCACCTACGAGCAGTACTTC
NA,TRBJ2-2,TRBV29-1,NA,CSVEGGGVTGELFF,TGCAGCGTTGAAGGAGGGGGGGTCACCGGGGAGCTGTTTTTT